This T cell receptor beta chain was sequenced during a study of T-cell memory formation after mild COVID-19. Whole-study results and caveats: Several responding clones turned up in pre-infection memory, indicating that cross-reactive memory may have taken part. Day 15 to 85 contracting clones showed balanced CD4/CD8; day 15 to 37 expanders favored CD4+.

TCRdb processed the 5' RACE reads anew with MiXCR; each CDR3 protein has one entry. The sample includes some 100,000 distinct CDR3 sequences, 11% seen only once; the top ten take 40%. Comment on this clonotype: Its antigen is currently unknown.

V shed 4 bases and J shed 0 bases, with 7 bases lying between them. CDR1 is SGHRS and CDR2 is YFSETQ in the germline V gene. The CDR3 is made up of 13 amino acids. The sequenced sample was PBMCs or a T cell subset sorted from them (not recorded which). The chain combines TRBV5-1 with TRBJ1-2; D remains ambiguous. This TCR derives from a young man who had mild COVID-19 (a few samples of this study predate the infection). Cell type and time point are not known. CDR3 region: CASSPLPNYGYTF. For the CDR3, the DNA is TGCGCCAGCAGCCCACTCCCTAACTATGGCTACACCTTC.